The rows below give T cell receptor beta chains drawn from one sample of a study of CD8+ T cells in alopecia areata. TCRdb's copy holds only in-frame clones and misses some; the assay was immunoSEQ multiplex PCR. The table records about 150,000 clones, about 59% of them present only once. Sequenced here: CD8+ T cells sorted from blood, sampled at week 4, from a patient treated with tofacitinib. These receptors were taken from a human donor with alopecia areata. CDR3s include the opening cysteine and the closing phenylalanine or tryptophan. Each record gives: J gene, V gene, clone size, D gene, CDR3 length, CDR3 protein, CDR3 DNA. A D gene is named only where the DNA matches it firmly. Only part of the rows carry a size: once, few, many, or a class if the clone is expanded.

>TRBJ1-1|TRBV5-6|.|.|17
CASSLEWGQGRTTEAFF
TGTGCCAGCAGCTTGGAATGGGGTCAAGGTAGGACCACTGAAGCTTTCTTT
>TRBJ1-6|TRBV6-1|.|.|15
CASSEARGHNSPLHF
TGTGCCAGCAGTGAAGCCAGGGGACACAATTCACCCCTCCACTTT
>TRBJ1-1|TRBV7-9|few|TRBD1|14
CASSVGTGGTEAFF
TGTGCCAGCAGCGTAGGGACAGGGGGCACTGAAGCTTTCTTT
>TRBJ1-1|TRBV6-5|few|.|14
CASSRQALNTEAFF
TGTGCCAGCAGCCGACAGGCCCTGAACACTGAAGCTTTCTTT
>TRBJ2-1|TRBV6-5|.|TRBD2|14
CASTSGGSYNEQFF
TGTGCCAGCACTAGCGGGGGGTCCTACAATGAGCAGTTCTTC
>TRBJ2-5|TRBV7-9|.|.|13
CASSSPLVWTQYF
TGTGCCAGCAGCTCTCCGTTAGTCTGGACCCAGTACTTC
>TRBJ1-5|TRBV27|.|.|14
CASSLSPGRQPQHF
TGTGCCAGCAGTTTATCGCCAGGGCGTCAGCCCCAGCATTTT
>TRBJ2-3|TRBV7-2|.|.|17
CASSLRLNRVRTDTQYF
TGTGCCAGCAGCTTACGGTTGAACAGGGTCCGCACAGATACGCAGTATTTT
>TRBJ1-1|TRBV27|.|.|14
CASSSGQQNTEAFF
TGTGCCAGCAGTTCGGGACAACAGAACACTGAAGCTTTCTTT
>TRBJ1-1|TRBV27|.|.|13
CASSHQVNTEAFF
TGTGCCAGCAGTCATCAGGTAAACACTGAAGCTTTCTTT
>TRBJ1-6|TRBV5-4|.|TRBD1|15
CASSLDRGTNSPLHF
TGTGCCAGCAGCTTGGACAGGGGAACCAATTCACCCCTCCACTTT
>TRBJ2-7|TRBV5-6|.|.|13
CASSLGTTGEQYF
TGTGCCAGCAGCTTGGGGACAACAGGCGAGCAGTACTTC
>TRBJ1-6|TRBV7-9|.|.|17
CASSPPWIGLRNSPLHF
TGTGCCAGCAGCCCGCCGTGGATAGGGCTACGCAATTCACCCCTCCACTTT
>TRBJ2-1|TRBV14|.|.|16
CASSQYSSPRWNEQFF
TGTGCCAGCAGCCAGTATAGCTCTCCTCGATGGAATGAGCAGTTCTTC
>TRBJ1-5|TRBV6-5|.|.|14
CASSYDDSNQPQHF
TGTGCCAGCAGTTACGACGATAGCAATCAGCCCCAGCATTTT
>TRBJ2-7|TRBV29-1|few|.|14
CSVEDGDRWGEQYF
TGCAGCGTTGAAGATGGCGACAGGTGGGGCGAGCAGTACTTC
>TRBJ2-7|TRBV5-6|.|TRBD1|14
CASSPGQVAYEQYF
TGTGCCAGCAGCCCGGGACAGGTAGCCTACGAGCAGTACTTC
>TRBJ2-1|TRBV2|few|.|10
CASSTYEQFF
TGTGCCAGCAGTACCTATGAGCAGTTCTTC
>TRBJ2-3|TRBV4-1|.|.|14
CASSFRDGTDTQYF
TGCGCCAGCAGCTTCCGGGACGGCACAGATACGCAGTATTTT
>TRBJ2-5|TRBV13|.|.|14
CASRPTGGEETQYF
TGTGCCAGCAGACCAACAGGAGGGGAAGAGACCCAGTACTTC
>TRBJ2-5|TRBV5-6|.|.|16
CASSQHRGGTQETQYF
TGTGCCAGCAGCCAACACAGGGGAGGCACACAAGAGACCCAGTACTTC
>TRBJ1-4|TRBV6-1|few|.|17
CASSEALQGRINEKLFF
TGTGCCAGCAGTGAAGCGCTTCAGGGACGGATTAATGAAAAACTGTTTTTT
>TRBJ2-3|TRBV27|.|.|14
CASSFLNITDTQYF
TGTGCCAGCAGTTTCCTCAATATCACAGATACGCAGTATTTT
>TRBJ1-2|TRBV7-9|few|.|16
CASSYPLTSGGYGYTF
TGTGCCAGCAGCTATCCCCTCACAAGCGGTGGCTATGGCTACACCTTC
>TRBJ2-3|TRBV30|.|.|12
CASGDGTDTQYF
TGTGCCTCCGGTGACGGCACAGATACGCAGTATTTT
>TRBJ2-7|TRBV13|few|TRBD1|14
CASSPEGQVYEQYF
TGTGCCAGCAGCCCCGAGGGACAGGTCTACGAGCAGTACTTC
>TRBJ1-1|TRBV29-1|.|TRBD1|12
CSVRTGAQSAFF
TGCAGCGTCCGGACAGGGGCGCAATCAGCTTTCTTT